This is a list of T cell receptor beta chains from one sample in a study of T cells in narcolepsy. Here immunoSEQ multiplex PCR was the method, and the copy in TCRdb shows in-frame clones only, minus some. The sample includes around 30,000 clones, around three quarters of them seen just once. The sequenced material came from memory (CD45RA-) CD4+ T cells from blood. These receptors all come from a human donor in good health. CDR3s include the opening cysteine and the closing phenylalanine or tryptophan. The order of the fields is D gene, V gene, clone size, J gene, CDR3 protein, CDR3 DNA. D genes are given only for firm matches. The size field is filled for only some rows; it gives once, few, many or a size class.

.	TRBV7-9	.	TRBJ1-5	CASSPAGRGDQPQHF	TGTGCCAGCAGCCCTGCCGGGAGGGGAGATCAGCCCCAGCATTTT
.	TRBV5-1	few	TRBJ1-2	CASSPQDTANYGYTF	TGCGCCAGCAGCCCCCAGGACACAGCTAACTATGGCTACACCTTC
.	TRBV10-2	.	TRBJ1-4	CASSGLRTNEKLFF	TGCGCCAGCAGTGGGTTGAGGACTAATGAAAAACTGTTTTTT
.	TRBV2	.	TRBJ1-6	CASTGPANSPLHF	TGTGCCAGCACGGGGCCCGCTAATTCACCCCTCCACTTT
.	TRBV30	.	TRBJ1-2	CAWIPPWDYGYTF	TGTGCCTGGATCCCCCCTTGGGACTATGGCTACACCTTC
.	TRBV10-1	.	TRBJ2-7	CASSPSLRGYEQYF	TGCGCCAGCAGTCCAAGTCTAAGGGGCTACGAGCAGTACTTC
TRBD2	TRBV11-2	.	TRBJ2-7	CASSLAAGLYEQYF	TGTGCCAGCAGCTTGGCAGCGGGACTATACGAGCAGTACTTC
TRBD2	TRBV29-1	.	TRBJ2-3	CSVELAGRLDTQYF	TGCAGCGTTGAGCTAGCGGGACGTCTGGATACGCAGTATTTT
.	TRBV6-6	.	TRBJ2-1	CASGMRGVAGNEQFF	TGTGCCAGCGGAATGAGGGGGGTGGCCGGGAATGAGCAGTTCTTC
.	TRBV6-5	.	TRBJ2-7	CASRPMGNHYEQYF	TGTGCCAGCAGGCCCATGGGAAACCATTACGAGCAGTACTTC
TRBD1	TRBV18	.	TRBJ2-3	CASSLYRGSISDTQYF	TGTGCCAGCTCGCTGTACAGGGGTAGCATTTCGGATACGCAGTATTTT
.	TRBV5-1	few	TRBJ1-4	CASRLEGSNEKLFF	TGCGCCAGCAGACTCGAAGGGAGTAATGAAAAACTGTTTTTT